Each of the 8 T cell receptor beta chains below was sequenced from the same sample in a study of blood T cells in healthy people across ages. Primers used in a second PCR of roughly 6 to 11 cycles were a sample-barcoded 5' primer and a J-beta primer mix. TCRdb reprocessed the 5' RACE reads via MiXCR and lists one record per CDR3 protein. The sample lists roughly 1.5 million distinct CDR3 sequences, 42% seen once, with 4% in the top ten. Sequencing was carried out using blood. All receptors derive from a woman under 30 in good health.

The chain has TRBV18 and TRBJ1-2, with D perhaps TRBD1 (6 bases). The CDR3 has 13 residues. V gave up 2 bases and J gave up 6 bases, with 10 bases separating them. CDR1 and CDR2 (germline): KGHSH, LQKENI. CDR3 in amino acids: CASSPTGIDGYTF. CDR3 nucleotides: TGTGCCAGCTCACCAACAGGGATCGATGGCTACACCTTC.

The chain is built from TRBV20-1 and TRBJ2-1; TRBD2 aligns across 13 bases. The V segment lost 4 bases and the J segment 0 bases; nucleotides outside the gene matches: 6. Per germline, CDR1 DFQATT and CDR2 SNEGSKA (reference sequence). The CDR3 covers 17 residues. CDR3 residues: CSAKLAGGHSSYNEQFF. The CDR3, as DNA: TGCAGTGCTAAACTAGCGGGAGGGCACTCCTCCTACAATGAGCAGTTCTTC.

This clonotype showed up just a few times. The chain couples TRBV5-1 to TRBJ1-4, with TRBD1 matching 7 bases. Germline loops: CDR1 SGHRS, CDR2 YFSETQ. CDR3 length equals 14 residues. V shed 5 bases, J shed 5 bases, and the junction held 6 bases outside the gene matches. CDR3 sequence: CASRAGTANEKLFF. The CDR3 DNA is TGCGCCAGCAGGGCCGGGACAGCAAATGAAAAACTGTTTTTT.

This clonotype was counted between two and nine times. The rearrangement joins TRBV28 to TRBJ2-4, with TRBD1 as a possible D gene (5 bases). Gene TRBJ2-7 matches the end of the DNA better, so the J call may be wrong. The CDR3 consists of 12 residues. From germline, CDR1 is MDHEN and CDR2 SYDVKM. The CDR3 loop is CASLGATSEQYF. The DNA of the CDR3 is TGTGCCAGCCTTGGGGCGACCAGCGAGCAGTACTTC.

For this clonotype: Germline is not matched at one junction end, which may reflect a read error. The chain combines TRBV25-1 with TRBJ2-5; D perhaps matches TRBD1 (5 bases). The DNA end is a closer match to TRBJ2-7, so the J assignment may be wrong. CDR1 and CDR2 (germline): MGHDK, SYGVNS. The CDR3 is made up of 14 amino acids. This CDR3 is CAGSEGASFHEQYF. CDR3 sequence (DNA): TGTGCCGGCAGTGAAGGGGCTAGTTTCCACGAGCAGTACTTC.

The rearrangement links TRBV20-1 to TRBJ2-7; D gene ambiguous. This CDR3 contains 15 residues. V gave up 3 bases and J gave up 3 bases, with 18 bases separating them. Looked up from germline, CDR1 is DFQATT and CDR2 is SNEGSKA (reference sequence). The CDR3 is CSASPLAEISYEQYF. The CDR3 DNA sequence: TGCAGTGCTAGTCCCTTGGCAGAGATAAGCTACGAGCAGTACTTC.

V usage is TRBV3-1 and J usage is TRBJ2-1; 7 bases are shared with TRBD2. This CDR3 has 14 amino acids. The V gene's germline CDR1 is LGHDT and CDR2 YNNKEL (reference sequence). Germline trimming cut 7 bases from V and 5 bases from J; bases unmatched to any gene: 8. The CDR3 coding sequence is TGTGCCAGCAACCTAGCGGCCTCGGACAATGAGCAGTTCTTC. This encodes CASNLAASDNEQFF.

The chain uses TRBV3-1 and TRBJ1-2; weak D call: TRBD1 (5 bases). The V and J ends lost 7 bases and 2 bases respectively, with 14 bases between them. This CDR3 spans 14 amino acids. Germline values: CDR1 LGHDT, CDR2 YNNKEL (reference sequence). The CDR3: CASTQEAGNYGYTF. Written as DNA, the CDR3 is TGTGCCAGCACCCAGGAGGCAGGGAACTATGGCTACACCTTC.